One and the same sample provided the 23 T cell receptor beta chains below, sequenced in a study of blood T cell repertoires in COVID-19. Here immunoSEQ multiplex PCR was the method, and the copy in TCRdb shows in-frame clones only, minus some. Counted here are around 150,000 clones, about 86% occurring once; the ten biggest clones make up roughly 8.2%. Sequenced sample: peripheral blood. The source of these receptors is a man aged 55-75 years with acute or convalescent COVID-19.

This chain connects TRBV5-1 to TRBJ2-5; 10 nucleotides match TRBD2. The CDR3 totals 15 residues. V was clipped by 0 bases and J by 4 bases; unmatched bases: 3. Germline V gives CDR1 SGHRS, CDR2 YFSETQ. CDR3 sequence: CASSLGGLAPETQYF. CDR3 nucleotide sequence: TGCGCCAGCAGCTTGGGGGGACTAGCGCCAGAGACCCAGTACTTC.

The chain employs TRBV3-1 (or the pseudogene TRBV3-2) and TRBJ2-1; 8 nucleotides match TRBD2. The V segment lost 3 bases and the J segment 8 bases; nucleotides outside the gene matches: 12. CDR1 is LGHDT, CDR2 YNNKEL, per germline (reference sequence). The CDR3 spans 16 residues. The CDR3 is CASSHTAGAPSYEQFF. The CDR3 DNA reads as TGTGCCAGCAGCCATACAGCGGGAGCGCCGAGCTATGAGCAGTTCTTC.

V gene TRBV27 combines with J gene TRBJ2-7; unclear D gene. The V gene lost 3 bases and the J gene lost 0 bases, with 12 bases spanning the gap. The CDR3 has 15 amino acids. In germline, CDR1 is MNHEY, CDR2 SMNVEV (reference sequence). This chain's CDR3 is CASSFSRLVSYEQYF. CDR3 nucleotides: TGTGCCAGCAGTTTCTCCAGACTCGTCTCCTACGAGCAGTACTTC.

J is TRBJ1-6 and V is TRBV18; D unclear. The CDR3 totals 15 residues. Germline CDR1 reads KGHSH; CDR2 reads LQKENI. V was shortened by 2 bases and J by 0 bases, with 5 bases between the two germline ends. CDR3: CASSPTSSYNSPLHF. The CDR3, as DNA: TGTGCCAGCTCACCAACTAGCTCCTATAATTCACCCCTCCACTTT.

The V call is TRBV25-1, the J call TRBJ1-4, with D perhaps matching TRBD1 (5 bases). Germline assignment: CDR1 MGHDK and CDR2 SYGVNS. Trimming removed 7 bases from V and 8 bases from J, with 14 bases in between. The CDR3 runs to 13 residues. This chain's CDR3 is CASTRSGAEKLFF. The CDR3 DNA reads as TGTGCCAGCACCCGTAGCGGGGCGGAAAAACTGTTTTTT.

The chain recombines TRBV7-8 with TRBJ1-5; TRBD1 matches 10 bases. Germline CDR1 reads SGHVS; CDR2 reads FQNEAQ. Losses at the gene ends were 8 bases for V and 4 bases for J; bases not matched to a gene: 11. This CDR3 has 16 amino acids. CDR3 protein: CASSNSGTGANQPQHF. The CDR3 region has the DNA TGTGCCAGCTCCAATTCCGGGACAGGGGCTAATCAGCCCCAGCATTTT.

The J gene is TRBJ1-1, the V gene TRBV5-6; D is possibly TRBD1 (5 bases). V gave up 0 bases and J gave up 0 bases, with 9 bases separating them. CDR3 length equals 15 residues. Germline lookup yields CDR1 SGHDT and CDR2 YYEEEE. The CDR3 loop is CASSLVGDLNTEAFF. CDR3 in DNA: TGTGCCAGCAGCTTGGTGGGGGACTTGAACACTGAAGCTTTCTTT.

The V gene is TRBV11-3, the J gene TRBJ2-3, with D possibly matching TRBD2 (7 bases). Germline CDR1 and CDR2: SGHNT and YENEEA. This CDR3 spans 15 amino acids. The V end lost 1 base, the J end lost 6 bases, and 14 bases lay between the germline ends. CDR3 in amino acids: CASSLGSGGADTQYF. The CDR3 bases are TGTGCCAGCAGCTTAGGATCGGGGGGCGCGGATACGCAGTATTTT.

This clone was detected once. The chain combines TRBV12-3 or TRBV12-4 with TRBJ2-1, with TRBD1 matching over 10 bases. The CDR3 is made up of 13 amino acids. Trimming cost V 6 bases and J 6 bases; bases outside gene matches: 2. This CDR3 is CASSRDRGNEQFF. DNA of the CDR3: TGTGCCAGCAGCCGGGACAGGGGCAATGAGCAGTTCTTC.

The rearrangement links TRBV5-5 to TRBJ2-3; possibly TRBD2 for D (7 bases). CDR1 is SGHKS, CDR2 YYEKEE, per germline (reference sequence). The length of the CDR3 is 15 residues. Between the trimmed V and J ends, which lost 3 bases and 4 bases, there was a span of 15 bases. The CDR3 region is CASSSGGGVADTQYF. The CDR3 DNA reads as TGTGCCAGCAGCTCGGGGGGCGGGGTCGCAGATACGCAGTATTTT.

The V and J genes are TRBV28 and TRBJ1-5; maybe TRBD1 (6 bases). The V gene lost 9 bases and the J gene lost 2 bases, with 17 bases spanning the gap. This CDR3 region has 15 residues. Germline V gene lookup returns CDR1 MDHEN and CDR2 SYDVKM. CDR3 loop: CASQLGHLGNQPQHF. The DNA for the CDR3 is TGTGCCAGTCAATTGGGACACCTTGGCAATCAGCCCCAGCATTTT.

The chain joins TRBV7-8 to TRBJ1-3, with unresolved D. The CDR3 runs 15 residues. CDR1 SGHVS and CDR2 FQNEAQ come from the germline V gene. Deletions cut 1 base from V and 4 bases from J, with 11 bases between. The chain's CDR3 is CASSLESMGGNTIYF. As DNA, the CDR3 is TGTGCCAGCAGCTTAGAAAGCATGGGCGGAAACACCATATATTTT.

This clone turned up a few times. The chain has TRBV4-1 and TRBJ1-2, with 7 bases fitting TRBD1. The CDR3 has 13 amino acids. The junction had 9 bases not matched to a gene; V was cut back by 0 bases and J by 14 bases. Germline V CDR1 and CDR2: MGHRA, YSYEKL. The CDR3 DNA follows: TGCGCCAGCAGCCAAGATTGGGGGACAGCTAGAACCTTC. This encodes CASSQDWGTARTF.

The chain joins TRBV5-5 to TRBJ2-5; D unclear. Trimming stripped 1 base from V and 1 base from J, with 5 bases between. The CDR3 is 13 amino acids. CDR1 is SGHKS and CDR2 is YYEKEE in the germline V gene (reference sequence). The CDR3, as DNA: TGTGCCAGCAGCTTGCCCAGCCAAGAGACCCAGTACTTC. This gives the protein CASSLPSQETQYF.

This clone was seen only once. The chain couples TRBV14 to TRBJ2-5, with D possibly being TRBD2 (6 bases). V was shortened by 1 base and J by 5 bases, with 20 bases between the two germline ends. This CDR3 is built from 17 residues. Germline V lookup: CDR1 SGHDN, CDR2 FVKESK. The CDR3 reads CASSQGLPGVRRETQYF. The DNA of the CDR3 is TGTGCCAGCAGCCAAGGCCTCCCGGGGGTCCGTCGTGAGACCCAGTACTTC.

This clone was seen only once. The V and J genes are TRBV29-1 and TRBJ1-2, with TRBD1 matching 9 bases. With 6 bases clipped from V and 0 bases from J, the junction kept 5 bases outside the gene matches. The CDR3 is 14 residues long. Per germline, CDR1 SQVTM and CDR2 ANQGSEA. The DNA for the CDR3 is TGCAGCGTCGAGGACAGGGGACCTAACTATGGCTACACCTTC. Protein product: CSVEDRGPNYGYTF.

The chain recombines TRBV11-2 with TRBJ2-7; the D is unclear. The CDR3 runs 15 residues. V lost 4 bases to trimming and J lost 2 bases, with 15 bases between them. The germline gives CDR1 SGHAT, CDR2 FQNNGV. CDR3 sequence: CASSSYPEPPYEQYF. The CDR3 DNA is TGTGCCAGCAGCTCCTATCCCGAGCCTCCCTACGAGCAGTACTTC.

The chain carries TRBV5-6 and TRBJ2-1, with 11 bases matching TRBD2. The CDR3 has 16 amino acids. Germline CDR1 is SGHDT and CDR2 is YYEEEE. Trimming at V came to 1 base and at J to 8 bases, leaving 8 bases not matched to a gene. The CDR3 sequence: CASSLWRLAGMHEQFF. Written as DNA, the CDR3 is TGTGCCAGCAGCTTGTGGCGACTAGCGGGAATGCATGAGCAGTTCTTC.

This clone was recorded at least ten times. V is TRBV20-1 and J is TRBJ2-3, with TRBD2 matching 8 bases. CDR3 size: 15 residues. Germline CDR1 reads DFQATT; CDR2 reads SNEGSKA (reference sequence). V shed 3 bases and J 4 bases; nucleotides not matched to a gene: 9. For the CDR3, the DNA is TGCAGTGCTAGTCCCCTGGACGGGAGGGCAGATACGCAGTATTTT. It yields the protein CSASPLDGRADTQYF.

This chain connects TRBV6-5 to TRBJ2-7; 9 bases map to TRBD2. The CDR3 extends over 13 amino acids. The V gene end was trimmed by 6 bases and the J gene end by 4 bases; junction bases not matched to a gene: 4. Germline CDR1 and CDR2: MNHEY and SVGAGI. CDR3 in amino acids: CASRGTSLYEQYF. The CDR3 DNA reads TGTGCCAGCAGGGGGACTAGCCTATACGAGCAGTACTTC.

The CDR3, as DNA: TGCGCCAGCAGCTTGGACAGGGACAGCCTCGGGAATTCACCCCTCCACTTT. Encoded protein: CASSLDRDSLGNSPLHF. The rearrangement uses TRBV5-1 and TRBJ1-6; 7 bases map to TRBD1. The V gene end was trimmed by 0 bases and the J gene end by 7 bases; junction bases not matched to a gene: 10. In germline, CDR1 is SGHRS, CDR2 YFSETQ. The CDR3 has 17 residues.

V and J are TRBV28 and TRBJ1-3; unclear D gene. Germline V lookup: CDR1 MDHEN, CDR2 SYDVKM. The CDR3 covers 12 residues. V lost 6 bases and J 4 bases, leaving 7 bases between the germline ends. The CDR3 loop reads CASSLQGNTIYF. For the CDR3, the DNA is TGTGCCAGCAGCCTACAGGGAAACACCATATATTTT.

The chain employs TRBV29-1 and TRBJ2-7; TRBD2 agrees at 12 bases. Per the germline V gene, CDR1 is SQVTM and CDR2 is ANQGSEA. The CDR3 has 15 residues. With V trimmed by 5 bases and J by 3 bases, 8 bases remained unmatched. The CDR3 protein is CSVISRLAGDYEQYF. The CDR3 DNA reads TGCAGCGTTATATCTAGACTAGCGGGAGACTACGAGCAGTACTTC.